This T cell receptor beta chain comes out of a study of cytomegalovirus exposure and HLA in healthy donors (dated by TCRdb to about 2017). Study-wide context: In an earlier analysis of around 540 of the donors, 250 to 350 Gb of sequence data and 90 million to 120 million unique TCR beta sequences from 150 million to 200 million T cells were reported. An early release covering some 640 HLA-typed donors comprised approximately 290 gigabases of sequencing data and around 80 million unique TCR sequences. Of the 300 to 450 genotyped donors, over 70% fell in the genetic ancestry cluster associated with self-reported Caucasian donors. The study aimed to test whether signatures of past pathogen exposure could be identified by cataloging public T cell receptors. The study profiled the T cell repertoires of about 640 subjects by immunosequencing and related them to cytomegalovirus serostatus. Besides the first cohort of around 700 subjects, a separate validation cohort made up of over 95 different subjects was used. High-throughput TCR immunosequencing, statistical association of individual TCRs with disease status, and machine learning were combined to predict cytomegalovirus infection status. A later analysis re-examined previously published TCR beta repertoires from 600 to 700 donors and added high-resolution HLA genotyping to investigate patterns of TCR occurrence. The later analysis used no new phenotypic data to find candidate immune exposures, relying instead on TCR beta sequences and their occurrence across donors. An earlier analysis of around 540 of the donors applied high-throughput TCR beta sequencing to assess whether each TCR beta V gene segment acted as functional or pseudogenic. Donor age, sex, ethnicity and CMV serostatus were collected together with the repertoire data. In a later genetic analysis, genome-wide SNP genotypes for about 55% of the roughly 700 donors were used, and that subset was treated as a discovery cohort. All discovery cohort repertoires had been generated using a single sequencing platform. HLA typing included class I and class II loci at four-digit resolution. The number of typed donors differed by locus: about 620-630 for A, B, C, DRB1 and DQB1; some 500 for DQA1; 606 for DPA1; and roughly 490 for DPB1. Four or five DR-DQ haplotypes were treated as single units for association and clustering because of strong linkage in the cohort. Across some 400 genotyped donors of the cohort, an average of about 240,000 unique TCR beta nucleotide sequences per donor were sequenced, and roughly 18% of those sequences were non-productive.

After removal of 5 bases from V and 2 bases from J, the junction retains 5 bases not matched to a gene. From cysteine to phenylalanine, the CDR3 is 15 amino acids long. Here the CDR3 DNA is all that survives: 45 bases in frame from base 1. Per the germline V gene, SGHRS is the CDR1 and YFSETQ is the CDR2. The cohort comprised some 680 healthy bone marrow donors. All cohort members were sampled while nominally healthy, although unrecorded immune exposures were likely present. The donor was CMV seropositive and was included in the group of almost 300 seropositive cohort members. Every donor gave a peripheral blood sample, and the peripheral blood mononuclear cells from that sample were used for TCR beta sequencing. Genomic DNA was extracted from the blood cell samples with the Qiagen DNeasy Blood Extraction Kit. Findings and caveats that apply to the study as a whole: According to the authors, the approach could potentially be generalized to other disease states and immunological phenotypes. Linkage disequilibrium might explain the correlated functional status among segregating V segments, but an unknown experimental factor could not be ruled out. According to a later analysis, most CMV-associated TCR beta chains appeared to be HLA-restricted, and the HLA associations seemed to be driven largely by CMV exposure. According to a later analysis, parvovirus B19, influenza, CMV and Epstein-Barr virus appeared linked to several top co-occurrence clusters. In both the original and validation cohorts, the classifier was reported to diagnose cytomegalovirus status with high specificity and sensitivity. According to a later genetic analysis, donors in an Asian-associated ancestry cluster had fewer N-insertions in productive TCRs than the roughly 660-donor mean. Because HLA typing was unavailable for some donors at each locus, only the typed subset was used in association tests. The presence/absence analyses assumed that sequencing depth was roughly uniform across donors, and that assumption may not be true. Only TCR beta chains were sequenced in this cohort, and the absence of alpha or paired-chain data limited detectable features. V-gene and J-gene trimming of TCR beta chains was associated with a missense DCLRE1C variant in a later genetic analysis, and the association was replicated in an independent cohort. Across donors, most TCR sequences were observed very rarely, whereas some public TCRs were present in many individuals. A group of highly shared sequence variants was considered likely to be a technical artifact of the sequencing pipeline. Some IMGT-functional V segments, including TRBV6-2 and TRBV6-3, could not be distinguished by the 87-base-pair reads and were therefore excluded. For the cohort, immune exposure information was limited to CMV serostatus. In a later analysis, HLA-associated TCR beta chains showed more clonal expansion and lower generation probabilities than non-associated chains that were equally common. When HLA alleles, especially DR and DQ, strongly co-occurred, TCR associations were difficult to assign to individual alleles. In an earlier analysis of under 600 of the donors, most TCR beta V segments were observed in productive rearrangements about 87% or about 30% of the time, broadly matching IMGT annotations. At a false discovery rate of 0.05, a later analysis linked fewer than 20,000 TCR beta sequences to specific HLA alleles. The study listed over 150 TCR beta chains as associated with cytomegalovirus. Roughly 15 rarely observed V segments, including chromosome 9 orphons, were excluded from the earlier analysis of a few hundred of the donors because counts were too low. A further reported finding was that TCR beta sequences accurately predicted the HLA-A and HLA-B alleles for most subjects in the first cohort. A later analysis found that TCR association rates varied across HLA loci, with DRB1 alleles showing the most associated TCRs and HLA-C alleles the fewest. In vitro tests confirmed that three of the cytomegalovirus-associated TCR beta chains recognize cytomegalovirus antigens.

Library preparation used the immunoSEQ multiplex PCR assay. The multiplex PCR relied on a mix of 60 forward primers for TCR Vbeta segments and 13 reverse primers for TCR Jbeta segments. Amplification of the CDR3 region of rearranged TCR beta genes was performed with a multiplex PCR assay on genomic DNA. On the Illumina HiSeq System, the amplified TCR beta libraries were sequenced as 87-base-pair reads. The source study handled its data this way. A later analysis tallied approximately 87 million unique TCR beta chains across the 700 or so repertoires, and some 12 million of those chains were shared by two or more donors. Raw reads were error-corrected and collapsed into unique sequences by a nearest-neighbor algorithm in which closely related sequences were merged to remove PCR and sequencing errors. V, D and J gene segments were assigned by aligning CDR3 sequences to IMGT reference sequences. Each retained sequence needed at least a six-nucleotide match to both a V gene segment and a J gene segment. Rearrangements were classified as productive when the CDR3 lacked stop codons and remained in frame with V and J, and all other rearrangements were classified as non-productive. Following IMGT convention, CDR3 was defined as the stretch from the second conserved V-encoded cysteine to the conserved J-encoded phenylalanine. Sequences without an unambiguous match to a single V gene segment were excluded from the earlier analysis of 587 of the donors. In an earlier analysis of almost 600 of the donors, a V segment was called functional when productive rearrangements were above 56.7%, and segregating when the standard deviation between donors exceeded 5%. A statistical classification framework was developed to diagnose cytomegalovirus status using the catalog of TCR beta chain sequences. In a later analysis, V and J genes were assigned by comparing TCR nucleotide sequences against IMGT/GENE-DB human TR gene sequences. The TCRdist pipeline was used in a later analysis to assign CDR3 sequences and most-parsimonious VDJ recombination scenarios. A later analysis defined each TCR beta chain by its CDR3 amino acid sequence plus V-gene family, and excluded reads lacking a unique V-gene family. A later analysis removed roughly 590 highly shared, low-generation-probability nucleotide sequences to deal with suspected cross-contamination and a sequencing artifact. For each public chain, a later analysis derived a clonal expansion index from normalized ranks of inferred template counts within each repertoire. A later analysis computed generation probabilities with a VDJ recombination model fitted to out-of-frame rearrangements, and checked the results against IGoR. In a later analysis, hypergeometric tests were used to score TCR-TCR, TCR-HLA and TCR-CMV co-occurrence, with a repertoire-size bias correction applied to TCR pairs. False discovery rates were estimated in a later analysis by permuting HLA or CMV assignments 20 times. In a later analysis, co-occurring TCRs were grouped with DBSCAN, and TCRdist sequence similarity was added when clustering was performed within HLA-allele-positive subsets. For co-occurrence clustering, repertoires with fewer than 30,000 or more than 120,000 public chains were excluded, along with four to six repertoires with anomalous nucleotide sharing. As stored in TCRdb, this immuneACCESS dataset retains in-frame rearrangements with V and J assigned. A fraction of the clones does not appear; measured against another copy, unresolved V genes explain less than half of the discrepancy, and the remainder lacks a known reason. V and J calls and clone size are given by that table; D and trimming were obtained from the DNA. This sample is represented by approximately 140,000 clones; around four fifths of them were singletons. The top ten clones comprise roughly 1.2% of the sample.

About this clone itself: The specificity of this receptor is unknown. Per-base qualities were not stored, and no clone one base away is much larger.

The source material was PBMCs. The chain couples TRBV5-1 to TRBJ2-3; 10 central nucleotides agree with TRBD2. This TCR derives from a male donor in good health and CMV-seropositive. The CDR3 has the sequence CASRGTSELTDTQYF. The base sequence is TGCGCCAGCAGGGGGACTAGCGAACTCACAGATACGCAGTATTTT.